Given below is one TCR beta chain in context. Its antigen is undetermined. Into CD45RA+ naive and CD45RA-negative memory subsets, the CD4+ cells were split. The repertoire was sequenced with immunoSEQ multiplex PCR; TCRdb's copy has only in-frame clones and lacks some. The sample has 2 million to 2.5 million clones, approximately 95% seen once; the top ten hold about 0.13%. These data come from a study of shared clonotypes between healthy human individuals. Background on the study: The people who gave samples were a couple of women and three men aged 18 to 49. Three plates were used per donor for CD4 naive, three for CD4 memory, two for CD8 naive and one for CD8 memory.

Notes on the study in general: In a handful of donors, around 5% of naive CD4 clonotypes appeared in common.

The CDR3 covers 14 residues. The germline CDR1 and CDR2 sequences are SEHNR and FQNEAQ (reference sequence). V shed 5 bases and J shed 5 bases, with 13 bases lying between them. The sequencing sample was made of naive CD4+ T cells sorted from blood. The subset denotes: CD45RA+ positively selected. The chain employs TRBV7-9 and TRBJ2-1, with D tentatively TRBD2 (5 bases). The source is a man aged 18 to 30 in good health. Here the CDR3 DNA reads TGTGCCAGCAGCGCTAGCTCCTGGGACAATGAGCAGTTCTTC. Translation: CASSASSWDNEQFF.